The 10 T cell receptor beta chains presented below share a single source sample, sequenced in a study of Graves' ophthalmopathy and Graves' hyperthyroidism. The authors amplified TCR beta CDR3 regions from RNA transcripts. HTBI primers served in a first-round RT-PCR, which a second-round multiplex PCR followed. TCRdb re-called the multiplex PCR reads with MiXCR, one entry per CDR3 protein. Counted here are approximately 330,000 distinct CDR3 sequences, roughly 17% occurring once; the ten biggest clones make up 9% to 15%. The sample consisted of peripheral blood. These receptors came from an adult man with Graves' ophthalmopathy.

As concerns this clonotype: This may arise from a read error, as a much more abundant clone is one base away. The chain joins TRBV5-1 to TRBJ2-5, with 14 positions matching TRBD2. The CDR3 sequence is 16 residues long. The germline V gene encodes CDR1 SGHRS and CDR2 YFSETQ. CDR3 in DNA: TGCGTCAGCACCGGACTAGCGGGAGGATCGGGGGAGACCCAGTACTTC. It specifies CVSTGLAGGSGETQYF. The whole variable domain, filled in from reference TRBV5-1 and TRBJ2-5, reads KAGVTQTPRYLIKTRGQQVTLSCSPISGHRSVSWYQQTPGQGLQFLFEYFSETQRNKGNFPGRFSGRQFSNSRSEMNVSTLELGDSALYLCVSTGLAGGSGETQYFGPGTRLLVL.

This clonotype appeared many times. J is TRBJ2-7 and V is TRBV7-2, with no clear D. The CDR3 runs 14 residues. V lost 0 bases, J lost 2 bases, and 8 bases lay in between. Germline V CDR1 and CDR2: SGHTA, FQGNSA. CDR3 amino acids: CASSLARGAYEQYF. The CDR3, as DNA: TGTGCCAGCAGCTTAGCGCGTGGGGCCTACGAGCAGTACTTC.

This clonotype was recorded at least ten times. The chain is built from TRBV4-1 and TRBJ1-1; D is possibly TRBD1 (6 bases). This CDR3 spans 18 amino acids. Germline V gives CDR1 MGHRA, CDR2 YSYEKL. V lost 1 base to trimming and J lost 1 base, with 19 bases between them. CDR3 coding DNA: TGCGCCAGCAGCCAAGTCGGATGGGCAGGGGTGGCGAACACTGAAGCTTTCTTT. The encoded protein is CASSQVGWAGVANTEAFF.

This clonotype was found many times. The V call is TRBV10-3, the J call TRBJ1-1; 7 positions agree with TRBD1. Trimming at V came to 4 bases and at J to 2 bases, leaving 4 bases not matched to a gene. The CDR3 runs to 14 residues. Germline CDR1 and CDR2: ENHRY and SYGVKD. CDR3 sequence reads: CAISGQGVNTEAFF. In DNA, the CDR3 is TGTGCCATCAGTGGACAGGGAGTAAACACTGAAGCTTTCTTT.

This clonotype was seen many times. The chain has TRBV6-2 or TRBV6-3 and TRBJ2-5; unclear D gene. V was cut by 8 bases and J by 4 bases, with 11 bases left in between. This CDR3 has 12 residues. CDR1 MNHEY and CDR2 SVGEGT come from the germline V gene. This CDR3 is CASSPSRETQYF. DNA of the CDR3: TGTGCCAGCTCACCCAGTCGAGAGACCCAGTACTTC.

This clonotype was counted ten times or more. The rearrangement links TRBV28 to TRBJ2-5; 8 bases match TRBD1. Germline assignment: CDR1 MDHEN and CDR2 SYDVKM. The CDR3 consists of 14 residues. Germline trimming cut 6 bases from V and 4 bases from J; bases unmatched to any gene: 7. The CDR3: CASSVHRGTETQYF. The CDR3 bases are TGTGCCAGCAGCGTTCACAGGGGGACAGAGACCCAGTACTTC.

This clonotype occurred many times. V gene TRBV6-1 combines with J gene TRBJ2-2, with D possibly being TRBD1 (5 bases). CDR1 is MNHNS, CDR2 SASEGT, per germline. V gave up 6 bases and J gave up 5 bases, with 13 bases separating them. The CDR3 runs 14 residues. CDR3 sequence: CASRPRTPTGELFF. DNA for the CDR3: TGTGCCAGCAGACCTAGGACACCGACCGGGGAGCTGTTTTTT.

This clonotype was seen at least ten times. The V call is TRBV19, the J call TRBJ1-3; D remains ambiguous. The germline V gene encodes CDR1 LNHDA and CDR2 SQIVND (reference sequence). The CDR3 has 14 residues. Deletions cut 6 bases from V and 0 bases from J, with 9 bases between. The DNA for the CDR3 is TGTGCCAGTAGATTCGGTTCCTCTGGAAACACCATATATTTT. Its protein is CASRFGSSGNTIYF. Together with reference TRBV19 and TRBJ1-3, the CDR3 gives the full variable domain: DGGITQSPKYLFRKEGQNVTLSCEQNLNHDAMYWYRQDPGQGLRLIYYSQIVNDFQKGDIAEGYSVSREKKESFPLTVTSAQKNPTAFYLCASRFGSSGNTIYFGEGSWLTVV.

This clonotype was detected many times. V is TRBV24-1 and J is TRBJ2-2, with 10 bases aligning to TRBD1. Trimming removed 4 bases from V and 1 base from J; junction bases left unmatched: 2. The CDR3 sequence is 16 residues long. The germline gives CDR1 KGHDR, CDR2 SFDVKD. The CDR3 nucleotides read TGTGCCACCAGTGACCGGGACAGGGGGAACACCGGGGAGCTGTTTTTT. It yields the protein CATSDRDRGNTGELFF.

This clonotype showed up many times. The genes are TRBV6-5 and TRBJ1-6; 8 bases agree with TRBD1. Germline-derived CDR1 and CDR2 are MNHEY and SVGAGI. The CDR3 is made up of 16 amino acids. Trimming took 2 bases from V and 6 from J; bases not matched to a gene: 6. For the CDR3, the DNA is TGTGCCAGCAGTTACGCGGCAGGGGGCGTTAATTCACCCCTCCACTTT. Protein: CASSYAAGGVNSPLHF.